The text below deals with one T cell receptor (beta chain). This sample was included in a study of shared clonotypes between healthy human individuals. Looking at the study overall: The study enrolled two women and three men aged 18 to 49. A donor's plate count was three for CD4 naive and three for CD4 memory; CD8 naive had two and CD8 memory one.

Clones were sequenced by immunoSEQ multiplex PCR, and TCRdb holds only the in-frame ones, with some missing. The data contain over a million clones, around 76% of them seen just once; the ten biggest clones take up about 1.4%. CDR1 LNHDA and CDR2 SQIVND come from the germline V gene (reference sequence). V was clipped by 7 bases and J by 2 bases, with 11 bases between them. There are 13 residues in the CDR3. V and J are TRBV19 and TRBJ1-2; D not certain. The material sequenced was memory CD4+ T cells sorted from blood. The subset here: CD45RA-negative fraction. This TCR came from a man aged 18 to 35 in good health. CDR3 in amino acids: CASTAPGNYGYTF. The CDR3 DNA follows: TGTGCCAGTACGGCCCCGGGGAACTATGGCTACACCTTC.